This TCR beta chain is from a study of OX40 agonist ivuxolimab in advanced cancers. At the level of the whole study: Ivuxolimab was an agonistic, fully human IgG2 monoclonal antibody directed against OX40 (CD134), a costimulatory receptor. Intravenous ivuxolimab was administered to patients every 2 weeks at six dose levels: 0.01, 0.1, 0.3, 1.5, 3 and 10 mg/kg. Of the roughly 50 dose-escalation patients, hepatocellular carcinoma was present in approximately 20, melanoma in around 15, renal cell carcinoma in 9 and head and neck cancer in 9. A male proportion of around 83% and a mean age of approximately 55 years, ranging from about 23 to 90, were recorded for the dose-escalation cohort. Prior anti-PD-1, anti-PD-L1 or anti-CTLA-4 therapy was permitted, and checkpoint inhibitors had been received by about 44% of dose-escalation patients. Partial responses occurred in three dose-escalation patients, of whom one had hepatocellular carcinoma and two had cutaneous melanoma. Peripheral TCRbeta sequencing aimed to test whether ivuxolimab altered TCR sequence diversity and caused clonal T-cell expansion. The monotherapy dose-escalation portion (N of about 50 patients) of the phase I ivuxolimab trial is reported in the paper. The research as a whole found: Clonal expansion of both CD4+ and CD8+ blood T cells was observed from baseline to week 6 at doses 0.1 to 3.0 mg/kg. After ivuxolimab, expanded clones were on average more numerous among CD8+ T cells than among CD4+ T cells. Low levels of normalized T-cell clonal expansion were also seen in some patients who did not respond. Antigen specificity was not determined for the clonally expanded peripheral T cells. In the 0.1-3.0 mg/kg groups, partial responders were among the patients with the lowest normalized peripheral clonal expansion, particularly in CD8+ T cells.

The trial excluded patients who had a history of autoimmune disease or were on systemic immunosuppression. In every dose cohort, peripheral blood was drawn for TCR sequencing at baseline, cycle 4 day 1, and cycle 7 day 1. Samples came from an open-label, multicenter, first-in-human phase I dose-escalation trial of ivuxolimab. Adults with locally advanced or metastatic melanoma, renal cell carcinoma, hepatocellular carcinoma or head and neck squamous cell carcinoma were enrolled in the trial. Before TCR sequencing, CD4+ T cells and CD8+ T cells from peripheral blood were sorted into separate populations. On this clone itself: Its recognized antigen is unknown. Base qualities are not recorded, but no much larger clone differs from it by a single base.

Trimming takes 5 bases from V and 0 bases from J, and the germline ends sit 15 bases apart. CDR1 is given as MNHEY and CDR2 as SMNVEV, both from the germline V gene (reference sequence). The CDR3 numbers 16 residues from cysteine through phenylalanine. The DNA shown is the 48-base CDR3, in frame from base 1. Genomic DNA was isolated from the sorted cells so that the TCRbeta CDR3 region could be sequenced. TCRbeta CDR3 regions were sequenced using the immunoSEQ Assay. The immuneACCESS repertoire file appears here via TCRdb, limited to in-frame rearrangements. These files lack a portion of the clones; in checked studies, under half of the deficit traces to unresolved V genes, and the cause of the others is not known. In this sample the table shows 13,000 to 15,000 clones, over 75% of which occur a single time. Under 35% of the sample rests with the top ten.

The V and J segments used are TRBV27 and TRBJ2-3, with the identity of the D gene unclear. The sequencing used CD4+ or CD8+ T cells sorted from blood, collected in a trial of the OX40 agonist ivuxolimab. This receptor was identified in an adult with an advanced solid tumor such as melanoma, head and neck, liver or kidney cancer. The bases read TGTGCCAGCAGTCCTGCCTCGGTTATGAGCACAGATACGCAGTATTTT. It codes for CASSPASVMSTDTQYF.